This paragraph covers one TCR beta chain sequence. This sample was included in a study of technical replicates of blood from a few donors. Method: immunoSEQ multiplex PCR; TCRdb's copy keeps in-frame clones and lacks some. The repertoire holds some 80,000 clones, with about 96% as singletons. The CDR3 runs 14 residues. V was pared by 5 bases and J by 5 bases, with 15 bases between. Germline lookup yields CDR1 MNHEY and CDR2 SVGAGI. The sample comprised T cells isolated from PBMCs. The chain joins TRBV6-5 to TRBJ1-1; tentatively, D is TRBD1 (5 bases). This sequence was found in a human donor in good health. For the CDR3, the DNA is TGTGCCAGCAGTGAAAGCCCGGGGGGGACTGAAGCTTTCTTT. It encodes CASSESPGGTEAFF.